A selection of T cell receptor beta chains follows, all from one sample in a study of regulatory T cells in long-lasting Graves disease. TCRdb reanalysed the multiplex PCR reads using MiXCR and keeps one entry per CDR3 protein. The sample includes over 650,000 distinct CDR3 sequences, approximately 31% seen only once; the top ten take around 42%. The sequences come from peripheral blood mononuclear cells (PBMCs), collected when the disease was refractory, from a patient treated with antithyroid drugs. The receptors here all came from a female donor with Graves disease. Both conserved end residues are part of each CDR3. The D gene is left open where the match is weak. A row's size may be missing; if present it is once, few, many or a size class.

-	TRBV7-6	-	TRBJ2-2	TGTGCCAGCAGCTCCTCCGCGGGGACCGGGGAGCTGTTTTTT	CASSSSAGTGELFF
TRBD2	TRBV20-1	-	TRBJ2-1	TGCAGTGCTAGAGGGACTAGCACTGAGCAGTTCTTC	CSARGTSTEQFF
-	TRBV18	-	TRBJ1-1	TGTGCCAGCTCACCGGTCGGGATCACTGAAGCTTTCTTT	CASSPVGITEAFF
-	TRBV6-1	few	TRBJ1-1	TGTGCCAGCAGATTACGGACTGCAAACACTGAAGCTTTCTTT	CASRLRTANTEAFF
-	TRBV27	many	TRBJ1-2	TGTGCCAGCACCTTCCCCCCAGACATCGGAAGAGATGGCTACACCTTC	CASTFPPDIGRDGYTF
-	TRBV19	-	TRBJ1-5	TGTGCCAGTAGTATCCGGGACTTTGGTCAGCCCCAGCATTTT	CASSIRDFGQPQHF
-	TRBV7-2	-	TRBJ2-2	TGTGCCAGCAACTTTAGCACCGGGGAGCTGTCTTTT	CASNFSTGELSF
-	TRBV10-2	-	TRBJ1-5	TGCGCCAGCAGTGAGTCGGCCAGGCTTGGGGCCCAGCATTTT	CASSESARLGAQHF
TRBD2	TRBV7-9	-	TRBJ2-7	TGTGCCAGCAGCTTATCGGGAACTAGCGGGAGCATCGAGCAGTACTTC	CASSLSGTSGSIEQYF
TRBD1	TRBV29-1	-	TRBJ1-2	TGCAGCGCTCTGACAGGGGGTATCTATGGCTACACCTTC	CSALTGGIYGYTF
-	TRBV12-3/TRBV12-4	many	TRBJ1-2	TGTGCCAGCAGTTTGATCCTAAAAACCAACTATGGCTACACCTTC	CASSLILKTNYGYTF
TRBD1	TRBV27	few	TRBJ1-2	TGTGCCAGCAGTTCGCCGACAGGGTTGAGCTACACCTTC	CASSSPTGLSYTF
-	TRBV6-2/TRBV6-3	few	TRBJ1-2	TGTGCCAGCAGTTACTGGCAGGGAAATGGCTACACCTTC	CASSYWQGNGYTF
TRBD1	TRBV6-1	-	TRBJ2-7	TGTGCCAGCAACAAACCGGGACAGGGGCAGCAGTACTTC	CASNKPGQGQQYF
TRBD1	TRBV7-2	few	TRBJ1-5	TGTGCCAGCAGCCAGATGGGACAGGGCCATCAGCCCCAGCATTTT	CASSQMGQGHQPQHF
TRBD2	TRBV20-1	-	TRBJ2-1	TGCAGTGCTACAAGGGCTAGCGGGAGGGATGAGCAGTTCTTC	CSATRASGRDEQFF
-	TRBV12-3/TRBV12-4	many	TRBJ1-2	TGTGCCAGCAGTCCCCGGGACGGCCCCGGGGGCTACACCTTC	CASSPRDGPGGYTF
TRBD2	TRBV10-3	-	TRBJ2-5	TGTGCCATCAGTGAGGGGACTAGCGGGTCCCAAGAGACCCAGTACTTC	CAISEGTSGSQETQYF
-	TRBV7-2	-	TRBJ2-7	TGTGCCAGCAGCCAGATAGCGTTTGGCGAGCAGTACTTC	CASSQIAFGEQYF
-	TRBV29-1	-	TRBJ2-1	TGCAGCGTTGAAACCCGGGGACGGGAGTACAATGAGCAGTTCTTC	CSVETRGREYNEQFF
-	TRBV6-1	-	TRBJ2-2	TGTGCCAGCAGTGAAAGTCCGGTCGTCGCCACCGGGGAGCTGTTTTTT	CASSESPVVATGELFF
-	TRBV4-1	-	TRBJ1-2	TGCGCCAGCAGCCAAGTCTCGACAGGCTTGTGGAGTGGCTACACCTTC	CASSQVSTGLWSGYTF
-	TRBV7-9	-	TRBJ1-6	TGTGCCAGCAGCTTACTACGGGAGAATTCACCCCTCCACTTT	CASSLLRENSPLHF
-	TRBV7-2	few	TRBJ1-2	TGTGCCAGCAGCTTATCGCGGGCCGTAAGGGGCTACACCTTC	CASSLSRAVRGYTF
-	TRBV6-2/TRBV6-3	-	TRBJ1-3	TGTGCCAGCAGTTACTCGATCCCATCGAGCTCTGGAAACACCATATATTTT	CASSYSIPSSSGNTIYF
TRBD2	TRBV11-2	many	TRBJ2-7	TGTGCCAGCAGATTCACTAGCGGGGAAACCTACGAGCAGTACTTC	CASRFTSGETYEQYF
-	TRBV12-3/TRBV12-4	few	TRBJ1-5	TGTGCCAGCAGTTTTGGGGGATATCGCAATCAGCCCCAGCATTTT	CASSFGGYRNQPQHF
-	TRBV29-1	few	TRBJ1-1	TGCAGCGCGGACGGGGGGTTCGACACTGAAGCTTTCTTT	CSADGGFDTEAFF
-	TRBV13	-	TRBJ2-5	TGTGCCAGCAGCTTAGGCCTAACAGGGCCAGAGACCCAGTACTTC	CASSLGLTGPETQYF
TRBD2	TRBV20-1	few	TRBJ2-7	TGCAGTGCGCCACCCCCGGCTAGCGGGATCCTCGAGCAGTACTTC	CSAPPPASGILEQYF
-	TRBV12-3/TRBV12-4	few	TRBJ1-4	TGTGCCAGCAGCTACCCGGGCCGGACTAATGAAAAACTGTTTTTT	CASSYPGRTNEKLFF
TRBD2	TRBV30	-	TRBJ2-4	TGTGCCTGGAGTGCAAGGGGACTAGCGGGTAACATTCAGTACTTC	CAWSARGLAGNIQYF
-	TRBV7-9	-	TRBJ2-2	TGTGCCAGCAGCTTGAGGACAGAGCACACCGGGGAGCTGTTTTTT	CASSLRTEHTGELFF
TRBD1	TRBV27	-	TRBJ2-5	TGTCCCAGCAGTTTATTCGGACAGGGTACCGGAGTAGAGACCCAGTACTTC	CPSSLFGQGTGVETQYF
-	TRBV5-1	few	TRBJ1-3	TGCGCCAGCAGCCAGGACTGGGGAAACACCATATATTTT	CASSQDWGNTIYF
-	TRBV2	-	TRBJ1-5	TGTGCCAGCATGGTGGGAAGCAATCAGCCCCAGCATTTT	CASMVGSNQPQHF
-	TRBV30	-	TRBJ2-5	TGTGCCTGGAGCACCCCCGACTATAGGGAGACCCAGTACTTC	CAWSTPDYRETQYF
-	TRBV14	-	TRBJ2-7	TGTGCCAGCAGCCGTCCTAGGTGGGGCGAGCAGTACTTC	CASSRPRWGEQYF
TRBD1	TRBV29-1	-	TRBJ1-1	TGCAGCGTTTTCGGACAGGGCGGCGAGTGGGACACTGAAGCTTTCTTT	CSVFGQGGEWDTEAFF
-	TRBV6-1	-	TRBJ1-6	TGTGCCAGTTGTAGGTCAGGGCGGGATTCACCCCTCCACTTT	CASCRSGRDSPLHF
TRBD1	TRBV11-3	few	TRBJ2-2	TGTGCCAGCAGCGCGGACAGGGCCACCGGGGAGCTGTTTTTT	CASSADRATGELFF
TRBD1	TRBV28	many	TRBJ1-5	TGTGCCAGCAGGACAGGGAGTGGCAATCAGCCCCAGCATTTT	CASRTGSGNQPQHF
TRBD1	TRBV7-9	few	TRBJ2-7	TGTGCCAGCAGCCCTTACGTATGGGACAGGGGCTACGAGCAGTACTTC	CASSPYVWDRGYEQYF